Detailed here is one T cell receptor (beta chain). This clonotype has a count of ten or more. Its recognized antigen is unknown. No base-level quality is on record; no much larger clone is a single base apart. The entry originates in a study of T cell repertoires in cytomegalovirus infection (dated by TCRdb to the late 2010s). As for the study more broadly: Peptide stimulations targeted recently identified HLA-C-restricted CMV epitopes, whose presentation resists viral immunomodulation, together with well-studied HLA-B-restricted epitopes. Donor HLA type was relevant to the analysis, as public TCR beta signatures indicated carriage of CMV infection together with the matching HLA type. The full study reports these points: Carriers of CMV infection plus the relevant HLA type were discriminated by the cumulative frequency of public TCR beta family members in the study cohort and in an independent roughly 370-donor cohort. In the ex vivo response, HLA-C-restricted CMV-specific TCR beta clonotypes were dominant, and in two of eight donors the single most frequent clonotype came from this HLA-C-restricted group.

Via the germline V gene, CDR1 is LGHNA and CDR2 YSLEER. After removal of 3 bases from V and 9 bases from J, the junction retains 16 bases not matched to a gene. The CDR3 measures 18 amino acids from cysteine to phenylalanine. The kept DNA is CDR3 alone, 54 bases in frame from the first base. The reads were generated on an Illumina HiSeq 1500. TCRdb's own reprocessing of the public reads used fastp at Q25 and MiXCR and kept productive beta chains. One record per CDR3 amino acid sequence lists the most common genes and DNA. The sample records approximately 89,000 distinct CDR3 sequences, around 25% of which are singletons. Roughly 50% of the sample lies in the top ten. The sample's treatment or condition label, decoded: in vitro stimulation with specific CMV peptide epitopes to enrich CMV-specific T cells.

This chain is built from TRBV4-3 and TRBJ1-6, and 8 bases in between align with TRBD1. The receptor's source is a human donor in good health (CMV status not recorded). Some clones in this sample may be carry-over from other donors' samples. The sample here was CD8+ T cells from cultured PBMCs, taken from culture after CMV antigen stimulation. CDR3 loop: CASSQALDREVLRSPLHF. The DNA reads as follows: TGCGCCAGCAGCCAGGCCTTGGACAGGGAGGTTTTACGTTCACCCCTCCACTTT.